The 15 T cell receptor beta chains given below trace back to one sample, sequenced in a study of neurological immune-mediated disorders. TCRdb recomputed calls from the 5' RACE reads with MiXCR, one row per CDR3 protein. The table includes tens of thousands of distinct CDR3 sequences, 2.5% to 3% detected once. The specimen sequenced was PBMCs. These receptors all come from a woman younger than 45 with multiple sclerosis.

This clonotype has ten or more counts. V is TRBV29-1 and J is TRBJ2-3; D might be TRBD1 or TRBD2, each matching 5 bases. This CDR3 has 12 amino acids. V lost 4 bases to trimming and J lost 2 bases, with 7 bases between them. Germline-derived CDR1 and CDR2 are SQVTM and ANQGSEA. The CDR3: CSVGGYTDTQYF. CDR3 sequence (DNA): TGCAGCGTTGGGGGGTACACAGATACGCAGTATTTT.

This clonotype was seen ten or more times. The chain uses TRBV10-3 and TRBJ2-7; D unresolved. This CDR3 is built from 12 residues. The germline gives CDR1 ENHRY, CDR2 SYGVKD. V lost 3 bases and J lost 4, with 7 bases in between. CDR3 protein: CAISDLGYEQYF. The CDR3 nucleotides read TGTGCCATCAGTGATCTAGGGTACGAGCAGTACTTC.

This clonotype was counted at least ten times. DNA for the CDR3: TGTGCCAGCAGTTTTGGACAGGGGGGGACAGATACGCAGTATTTT. Translating it yields CASSFGQGGTDTQYF. The chain is built from TRBV12-3 or TRBV12-4 and TRBJ2-3; TRBD1 aligns across 10 bases. CDR3 length: 15 residues. Trimming removed 3 bases from V and 3 bases from J; junction bases left unmatched: 3.

As concerns this clonotype: An end of the junction does not agree with germline; a read error may underlie this. This sequence joins TRBV5-1 and TRBJ2-3; 7 nucleotides match TRBD1. Germline CDR1 is SGHRS and CDR2 is YFSETQ. CDR3 size: 12 residues. The CDR3 reads CDSSSTGDTQYF. The DNA for the CDR3 is TGCGACAGCAGCTCGACAGGGGATACGCAGTATTTT.

This clonotype was counted many times. This chain connects TRBV28 to TRBJ1-1, with D unclear. V lost 4 bases to trimming and J lost 2 bases, with 8 bases between them. In germline, CDR1 is MDHEN, CDR2 SYDVKM. The CDR3 has 13 residues. CDR3 nucleotides: TGTGCCAGCAGTTCGGGCTCTAACACTGAAGCTTTCTTT. It encodes CASSSGSNTEAFF.

In its sample, this clonotype was seen many times. This rearrangement joins TRBV5-1 to TRBJ2-2, with D unclear. V dropped 0 bases and J dropped 0 bases, with 3 bases sitting between them. The germline V gene has CDR1 SGHRS and CDR2 YFSETQ. The CDR3 contains 14 residues. CDR3 nucleotide sequence: TGCGCCAGCAGCTTGGGCCCGAACACCGGGGAGCTGTTTTTT. It is translated as CASSLGPNTGELFF. The variable domain in full, with the rest retrieved from reference TRBV5-1 and TRBJ2-2, is KAGVTQTPRYLIKTRGQQVTLSCSPISGHRSVSWYQQTPGQGLQFLFEYFSETQRNKGNFPGRFSGRQFSNSRSEMNVSTLELGDSALYLCASSLGPNTGELFFGEGSRLTVL.

This clonotype was found many times. The J gene is TRBJ1-1, the V gene TRBV4-3; no clear D gene. V lost 0 bases, J lost 1 base, and 6 bases lay in between. The CDR3 is made up of 14 amino acids. Germline-derived CDR1 and CDR2 are LGHNA and YSLEER. The CDR3: CASSQDPGNTEAFF. CDR3 nucleotides: TGCGCCAGCAGCCAAGATCCGGGGAACACTGAAGCTTTCTTT.

This clonotype was seen repeatedly, ten times or more. The chain couples TRBV20-1 to TRBJ1-2; tentative D call: TRBD1 (6 bases). Germline CDR1 and CDR2: DFQATT and SNEGSKA (reference sequence). This CDR3 spans 17 amino acids. V gave up 6 bases and J gave up 0 bases, with 23 bases separating them. The CDR3 nucleotides read TGCAGTGCACCGAAAGAAGGACAGACCCTAGCTAACTATGGCTACACCTTC. Translating it yields CSAPKEGQTLANYGYTF.

This clonotype was picked up many times. The rearrangement joins TRBV12-3 or TRBV12-4 to TRBJ1-2, with TRBD1 as a possible D gene (5 bases). There are 12 residues in the CDR3. Trimming pared 6 bases from V and 7 bases from J, leaving 12 bases between. DNA of the CDR3: TGTGCCAGCAGGGGACTGTCAGGTGGCTACACCTTC. Its translation: CASRGLSGGYTF.

This clonotype has at least ten counts. This chain uses TRBV7-2 with TRBJ2-1; the match to TRBD2 covers 9 bases. The J segment lost 9 bases and the V segment lost 6 bases, leaving 3 bases of the junction unmatched. The CDR3 runs to 12 residues. Germline loops: CDR1 SGHTA, CDR2 FQGNSA. The CDR3: CASRAGGFEQFF. The DNA for the CDR3 is TGTGCCAGCAGAGCGGGAGGCTTTGAGCAGTTCTTC.

This clonotype appeared many times. This chain uses TRBV6-5 with TRBJ2-1; 9 bases map to TRBD2. V shed 7 bases, J shed 6 bases, and the junction held 7 bases outside the gene matches. The length of the CDR3 is 14 residues. Germline V lookup: CDR1 MNHEY, CDR2 SVGAGI. For the CDR3, the DNA is TGTGCCAGCACTTTAGCAGCGGGAGGCAATGAGCAGTTCTTC. Its translation is CASTLAAGGNEQFF.

At least ten counts were recorded for this clonotype. This chain joins TRBV2 and TRBJ2-7; no reliable D call. There are 11 residues in the CDR3. The V end lost 8 bases, the J end lost 4 bases, and 9 bases lay between the germline ends. The germline V gene encodes CDR1 SNHLY and CDR2 FYNNEI. The CDR3 nucleotides read TGTGCCAGCGGGTCTGAGTACGAGCAGTACTTC. Encoded protein: CASGSEYEQYF.

This clonotype has ten or more counts. V gene TRBV29-1 combines with J gene TRBJ2-1; 13 nucleotides line up with TRBD2. The V segment lost 6 bases and the J segment 3 bases; nucleotides outside the gene matches: 11. The CDR3 totals 17 residues. Germline V lookup: CDR1 SQVTM, CDR2 ANQGSEA. CDR3: CSVHGLAGEFSYNEQFF. DNA for the CDR3: TGCAGCGTCCACGGACTAGCGGGAGAATTCAGCTACAATGAGCAGTTCTTC.

There are many counts of this clonotype. The genes are TRBV11-3 and TRBJ2-2, with D perhaps TRBD1 or TRBD2 (5 bases each). V was clipped by 5 bases and J by 1 base, with 11 bases between them. The germline CDR1 and CDR2 sequences are SGHNT and YENEEA. The CDR3 spans 15 residues. The CDR3 protein is CASSVGTKNTGELFF. CDR3 bases: TGTGCCAGCAGCGTCGGGACCAAGAACACCGGGGAGCTGTTTTTT.

This clonotype was found many times. The chain employs TRBV5-1 and TRBJ2-2; 9 bases fit TRBD1. This CDR3 has 15 residues. Per the germline V gene, CDR1 is SGHRS and CDR2 is YFSETQ. V trimming: 4 bases; J trimming: 3 bases; junction bases outside the gene matches: 4. Written as DNA, the CDR3 is TGCGCCAGCAGCCGCCGGACAGGGGACACCGGGGAGCTGTTTTTT. It encodes CASSRRTGDTGELFF.